This T cell receptor beta chain was found in a study of neurological immune-mediated disorders. Findings and limits, study-wide: None of the CDR3 amino acid sequences in expanded clones turned up in more than one subject, which points to private repertoires in all groups.

CDR1 SGHTA and CDR2 FQGTGA come from the germline V gene. CDR3 length: 11 amino acids. PBMCs numbering 2 million and stored at -80 C yielded the unsorted libraries. The team produced cDNA through 5'RACE using 10-nucleotide random UMIs. Sequencing runs each yielded over 160 million TCR-beta sequences from 15-18 subjects. TCRdb used MiXCR to reprocess the 5' RACE reads, holding one entry per CDR3 protein. The repertoire holds approximately 36,000 distinct CDR3 sequences, with roughly 15% as singletons. This clonotype was seen repeatedly, ten times or more. Its antigen is as yet unknown. The sample taken for sequencing was PBMCs. The source is a woman in her fifties or sixties with HTLV-1-associated myelopathy (HAM/TSP). This chain links TRBV7-3 with TRBJ2-7; D may be TRBD2 (5 bases). The CDR3 is CVSSPGCEQYV. The CDR3 nucleotides are TGTGTCAGCAGCCCGGGGTGCGAGCAGTACGTC.